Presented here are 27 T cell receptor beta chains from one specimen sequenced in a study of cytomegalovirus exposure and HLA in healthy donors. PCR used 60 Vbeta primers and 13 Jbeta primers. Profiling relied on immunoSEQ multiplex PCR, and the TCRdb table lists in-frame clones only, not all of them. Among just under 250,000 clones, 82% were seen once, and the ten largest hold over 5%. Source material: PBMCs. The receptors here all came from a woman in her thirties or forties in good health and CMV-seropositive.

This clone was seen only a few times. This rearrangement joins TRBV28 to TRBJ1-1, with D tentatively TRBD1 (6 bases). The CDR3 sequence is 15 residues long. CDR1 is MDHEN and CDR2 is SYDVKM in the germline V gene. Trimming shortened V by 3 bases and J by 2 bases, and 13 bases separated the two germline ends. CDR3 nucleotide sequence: TGTGCCAGCAGTTTTTCCGGGACATCAAACACTGAAGCTTTCTTT. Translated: CASSFSGTSNTEAFF. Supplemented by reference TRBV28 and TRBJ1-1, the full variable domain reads DVKVTQSSRYLVKRTGEKVFLECVQDMDHENMFWYRQDPGLGLRLIYFSYDVKMKEKGDIPEGYSVSREKKERFSLILESASTNQTSMYLCASSFSGTSNTEAFFGQGTRLTVV.

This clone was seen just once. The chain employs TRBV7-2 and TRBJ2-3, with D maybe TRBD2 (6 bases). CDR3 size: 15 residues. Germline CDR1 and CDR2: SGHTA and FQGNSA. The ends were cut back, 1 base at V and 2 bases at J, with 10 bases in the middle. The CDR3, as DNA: TGTGCCAGCAGCTTAGACGGGACTTCCACAGATACGCAGTATTTT. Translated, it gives CASSLDGTSTDTQYF.

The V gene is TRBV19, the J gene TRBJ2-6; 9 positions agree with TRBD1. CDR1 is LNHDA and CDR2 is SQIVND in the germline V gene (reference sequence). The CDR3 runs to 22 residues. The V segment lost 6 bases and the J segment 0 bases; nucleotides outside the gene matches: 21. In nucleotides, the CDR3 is TGTGCCAGTAGCCGAATTATACACAGGGGGCGATACATTGGCTCTGGGGCCAACGTCCTGACTTTC. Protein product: CASSRIIHRGRYIGSGANVLTF. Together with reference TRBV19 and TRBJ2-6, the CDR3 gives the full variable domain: DGGITQSPKYLFRKEGQNVTLSCEQNLNHDAMYWYRQDPGQGLRLIYYSQIVNDFQKGDIAEGYSVSREKKESFPLTVTSAQKNPTAFYLCASSRIIHRGRYIGSGANVLTFGAGSRLTVL.

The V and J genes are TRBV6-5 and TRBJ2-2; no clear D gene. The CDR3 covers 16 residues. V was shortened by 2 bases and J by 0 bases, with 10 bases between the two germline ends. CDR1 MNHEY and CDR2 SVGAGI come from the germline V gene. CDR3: CASSYQSAANTGELFF. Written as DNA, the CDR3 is TGTGCCAGCAGTTACCAGAGCGCCGCGAACACCGGGGAGCTGTTTTTT.

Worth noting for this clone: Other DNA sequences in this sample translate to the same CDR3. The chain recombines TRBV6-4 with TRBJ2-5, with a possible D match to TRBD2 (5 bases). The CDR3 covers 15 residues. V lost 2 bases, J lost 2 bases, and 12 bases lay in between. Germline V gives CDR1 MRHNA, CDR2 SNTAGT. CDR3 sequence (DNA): TGTGCCAGCAGTGACCATCGGGGAACACAAGAGACCCAGTACTTC. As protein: CASSDHRGTQETQYF.

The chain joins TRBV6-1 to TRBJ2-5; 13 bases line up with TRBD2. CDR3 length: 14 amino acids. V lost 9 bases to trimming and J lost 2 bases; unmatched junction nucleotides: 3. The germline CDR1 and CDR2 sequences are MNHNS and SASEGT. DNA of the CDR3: TGTGCCAGTACGACTAGCGGGGGGCAAGAGACCCAGTACTTC. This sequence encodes CASTTSGGQETQYF.

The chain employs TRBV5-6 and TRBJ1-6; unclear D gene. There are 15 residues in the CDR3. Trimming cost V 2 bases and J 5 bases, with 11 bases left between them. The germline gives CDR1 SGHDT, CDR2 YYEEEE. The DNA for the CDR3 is TGTGCCAGCAGCTTTGACAAACAGAATAATTCACCCCTCCACTTT. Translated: CASSFDKQNNSPLHF.

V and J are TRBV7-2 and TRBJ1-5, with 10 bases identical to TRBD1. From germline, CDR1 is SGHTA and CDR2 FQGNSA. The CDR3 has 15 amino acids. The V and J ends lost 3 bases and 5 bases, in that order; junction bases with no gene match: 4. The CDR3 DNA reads TGTGCCAGCAGCTTCGCGACAGGGGGCGATCAGCCCCAGCATTTT. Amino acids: CASSFATGGDQPQHF.

The CDR3 nucleotides are TGTGCCAGCTCTTTCGCCGGCGCCAGGGCCCAGTACTTC. Amino acid sequence: CASSFAGARAQYF. V gene TRBV6-1 combines with J gene TRBJ2-5; TRBD1 is a possible D gene (5 bases). The CDR3 consists of 13 residues. The V gene's germline CDR1 is MNHNS and CDR2 SASEGT. The V gene lost 8 bases and the J gene lost 9 bases, with 19 bases spanning the gap.

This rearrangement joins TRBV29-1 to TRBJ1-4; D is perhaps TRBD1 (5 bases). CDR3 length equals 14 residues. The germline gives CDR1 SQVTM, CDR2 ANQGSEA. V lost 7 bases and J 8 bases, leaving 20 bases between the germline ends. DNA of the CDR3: TGCAGCGCCGACCCACAACTCCAGGGCGAAAAACTGTTTTTT. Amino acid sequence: CSADPQLQGEKLFF.

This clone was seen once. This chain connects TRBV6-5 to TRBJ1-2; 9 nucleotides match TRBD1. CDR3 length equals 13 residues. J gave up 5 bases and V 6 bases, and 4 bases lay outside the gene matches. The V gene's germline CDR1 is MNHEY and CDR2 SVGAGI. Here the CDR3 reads CASRKTGGYGYTF. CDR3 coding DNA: TGTGCCAGCAGGAAGACAGGGGGTTATGGCTACACCTTC.

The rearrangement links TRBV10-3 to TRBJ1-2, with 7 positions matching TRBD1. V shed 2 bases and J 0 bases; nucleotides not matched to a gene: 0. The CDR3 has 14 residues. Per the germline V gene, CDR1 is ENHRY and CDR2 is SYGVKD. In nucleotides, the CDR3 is TGTGCCATCAGTGAGGACAGGGCTAACTATGGCTACACCTTC. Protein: CAISEDRANYGYTF.

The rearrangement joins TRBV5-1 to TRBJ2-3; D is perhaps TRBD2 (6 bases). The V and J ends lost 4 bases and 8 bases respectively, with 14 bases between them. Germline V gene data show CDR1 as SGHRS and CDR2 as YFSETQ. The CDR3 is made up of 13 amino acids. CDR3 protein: CASSAGTQVTQYF. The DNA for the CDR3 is TGCGCCAGCAGCGCCGGGACTCAGGTTACGCAGTATTTT.

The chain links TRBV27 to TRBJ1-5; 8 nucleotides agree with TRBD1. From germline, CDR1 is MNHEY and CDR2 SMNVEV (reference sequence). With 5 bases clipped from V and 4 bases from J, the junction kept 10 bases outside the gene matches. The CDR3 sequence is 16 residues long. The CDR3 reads CASSISQGGINQPQHF. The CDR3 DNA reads TGTGCCAGCAGTATTTCACAGGGGGGGATAAATCAGCCCCAGCATTTT.

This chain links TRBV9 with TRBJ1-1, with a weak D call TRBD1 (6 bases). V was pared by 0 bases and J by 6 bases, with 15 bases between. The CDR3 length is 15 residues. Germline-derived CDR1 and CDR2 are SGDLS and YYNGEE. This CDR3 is CASSVVTGKGAEAFF. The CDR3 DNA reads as TGTGCCAGCAGCGTAGTAACAGGGAAGGGCGCTGAAGCTTTCTTT. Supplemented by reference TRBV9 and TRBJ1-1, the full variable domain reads DSGVTQTPKHLITATGQRVTLRCSPRSGDLSVYWYQQSLDQGLQFLIQYYNGEERAKGNILERFSAQQFPDLHSELNLSSLELGDSALYFCASSVVTGKGAEAFFGQGTRLTVV.

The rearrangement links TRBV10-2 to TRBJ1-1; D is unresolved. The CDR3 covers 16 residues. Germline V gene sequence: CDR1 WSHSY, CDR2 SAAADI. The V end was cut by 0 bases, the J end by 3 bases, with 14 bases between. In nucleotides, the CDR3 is TGCGCCAGCAGTGAGTCGACGGGAAGATACCACACTGAAGCTTTCTTT. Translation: CASSESTGRYHTEAFF.

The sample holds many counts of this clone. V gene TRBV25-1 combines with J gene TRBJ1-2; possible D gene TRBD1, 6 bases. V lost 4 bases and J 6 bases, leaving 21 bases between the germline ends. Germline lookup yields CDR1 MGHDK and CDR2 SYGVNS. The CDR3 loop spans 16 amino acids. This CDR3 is CASSGTFRGPTDGYTF. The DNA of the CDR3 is TGTGCCAGCAGTGGCACCTTCAGGGGCCCAACGGATGGCTACACCTTC.

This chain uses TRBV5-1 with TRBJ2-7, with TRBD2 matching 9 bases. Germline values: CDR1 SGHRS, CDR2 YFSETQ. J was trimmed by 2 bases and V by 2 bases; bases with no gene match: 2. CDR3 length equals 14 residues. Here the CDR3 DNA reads TGCGCCAGCAGCTTTAGCGGGAGCGCCTACGAGCAGTACTTC. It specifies CASSFSGSAYEQYF.

The CDR3 sequence is CASSSGSKGAKNIQYF. In DNA form, the CDR3 reads TGTGCCAGCAGCTCCGGGAGCAAGGGAGCCAAAAACATTCAGTACTTC. V usage is TRBV7-6 and J usage is TRBJ2-4; perhaps TRBD2 as D (6 bases). CDR1 and CDR2 (germline): SGHVS, FNYEAQ. Trimming took 4 bases from V and 0 from J, leaving 13 bases between them. The length of the CDR3 is 16 residues.

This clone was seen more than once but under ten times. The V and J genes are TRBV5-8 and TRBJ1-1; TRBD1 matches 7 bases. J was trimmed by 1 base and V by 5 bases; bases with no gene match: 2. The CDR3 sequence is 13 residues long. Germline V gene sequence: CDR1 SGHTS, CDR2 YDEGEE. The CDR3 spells CASSRQGNTEAFF. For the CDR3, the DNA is TGTGCCAGCAGTCGACAGGGGAACACTGAAGCTTTCTTT. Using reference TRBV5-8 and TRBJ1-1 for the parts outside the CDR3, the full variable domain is EAGVTQSPTHLIKTRGQQATLRCSPISGHTSVYWYQQALGLGLQFLLWYDEGEERNRGNFPPRFSGRQFPNYSSELNVNALELEDSALYLCASSRQGNTEAFFGQGTRLTVV.

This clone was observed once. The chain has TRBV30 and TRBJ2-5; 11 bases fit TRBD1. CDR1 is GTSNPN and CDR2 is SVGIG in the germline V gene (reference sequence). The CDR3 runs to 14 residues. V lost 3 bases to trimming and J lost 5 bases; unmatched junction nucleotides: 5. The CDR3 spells CAWRDRGREETQYF. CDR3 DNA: TGTGCCTGGAGGGACAGGGGGCGGGAGGAGACCCAGTACTTC.

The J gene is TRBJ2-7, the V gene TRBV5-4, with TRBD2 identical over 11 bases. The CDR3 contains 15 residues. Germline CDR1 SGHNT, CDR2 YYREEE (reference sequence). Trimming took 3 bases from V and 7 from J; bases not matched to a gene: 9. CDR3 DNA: TGTGCCAGCAGCTCTAGCGGGGGGTTCTCTTGGGAGCAGTACTTC. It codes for CASSSSGGFSWEQYF.

The CDR3 DNA is TGCGCCAGCAGCCAAGGGTCGGCGGGGTTGGTAAATGAAAAACTGTTTTTT. Translation: CASSQGSAGLVNEKLFF. The chain has TRBV4-3 and TRBJ1-4; D gene unclear. Germline values: CDR1 LGHNA, CDR2 YSLEER. The CDR3 is 17 residues long. Trimming cost V 1 base and J 5 bases, with 17 bases left between them.

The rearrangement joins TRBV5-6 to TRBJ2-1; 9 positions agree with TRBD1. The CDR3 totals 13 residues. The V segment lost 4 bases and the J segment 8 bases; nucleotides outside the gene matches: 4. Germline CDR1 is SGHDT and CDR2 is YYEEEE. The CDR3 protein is CASSADRGDEQFF. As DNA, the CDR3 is TGTGCCAGCAGCGCGGACAGGGGCGATGAGCAGTTCTTC.

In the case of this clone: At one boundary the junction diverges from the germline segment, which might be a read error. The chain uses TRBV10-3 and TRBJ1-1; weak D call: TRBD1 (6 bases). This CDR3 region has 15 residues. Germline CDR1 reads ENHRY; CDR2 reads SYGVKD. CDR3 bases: TGTGCCACCAGTGGAAACAGGGAGATGGACACTGAAGCTTTCTTT. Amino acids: CATSGNREMDTEAFF.

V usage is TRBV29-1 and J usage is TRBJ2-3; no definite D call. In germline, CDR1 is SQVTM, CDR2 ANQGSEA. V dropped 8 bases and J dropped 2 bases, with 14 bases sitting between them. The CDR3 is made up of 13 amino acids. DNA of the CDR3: TGCAGCTCCGCGGCCCTATTCACAGATACGCAGTATTTT. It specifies CSSAALFTDTQYF.

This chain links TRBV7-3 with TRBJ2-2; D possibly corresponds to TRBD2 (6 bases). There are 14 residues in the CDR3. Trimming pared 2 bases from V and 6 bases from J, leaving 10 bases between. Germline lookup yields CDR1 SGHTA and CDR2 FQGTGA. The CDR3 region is CASSLDGRAGELFF. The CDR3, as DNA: TGTGCCAGCAGCTTAGACGGGAGAGCCGGGGAGCTGTTTTTT.